These 8 T cell receptor beta chains came from one sample sequenced in a study of blood T cells in healthy people across ages. Using a J-beta primer mix together with a sample-barcoded 5' primer, a second PCR was run for roughly 6 to 12 cycles. From the 5' RACE reads, TCRdb called clonotypes with MiXCR, one entry per CDR3 protein. The sample has roughly 1.6 million distinct CDR3 sequences; about 31% are singletons. Sequences were obtained from blood. Source of these receptors: a woman in her twenties or thirties in good health.

The chain employs TRBV3-1 and TRBJ2-7; D may be TRBD1 or TRBD2 (5 bases each). V was pared by 2 bases and J by 6 bases, with 20 bases between. The CDR3 is made up of 16 amino acids. CDR1 is LGHDT, CDR2 YNNKEL, per germline (reference sequence). The CDR3 loop is CASSQPPVGTVTEQYF. CDR3 DNA: TGTGCCAGCAGCCAACCACCGGTAGGGACGGTCACCGAGCAGTACTTC.

V is TRBV28 and J is TRBJ2-7; D is unresolved. The CDR3 runs to 12 residues. Per germline, CDR1 MDHEN and CDR2 SYDVKM. Deletions cut 4 bases from V and 5 bases from J, with 9 bases between. The CDR3 coding sequence is TGTGCCAGCAGTTACATAAGAAACGAGCAGTACTTC. Translated: CASSYIRNEQYF.

This chain uses TRBV20-1 with TRBJ2-1, with 8 bases lining up with TRBD2. The J segment lost 3 bases and the V segment lost 1 base, leaving 5 bases of the junction unmatched. Germline lookup yields CDR1 DFQATT and CDR2 SNEGSKA (reference sequence). The CDR3 has 15 residues. The CDR3 loop reads CSARVGGAGYNEQFF. The CDR3 nucleotides read TGCAGTGCTAGAGTCGGGGGGGCTGGCTACAATGAGCAGTTCTTC.

The chain links TRBV3-1 to TRBJ2-5; D gene unclear. Trimming stripped 4 bases from V and 4 bases from J, with 16 bases between. CDR1 is LGHDT and CDR2 is YNNKEL in the germline V gene (reference sequence). The CDR3 spans 15 residues. CDR3 sequence (DNA): TGTGCCAGCAGCCCGAAGGATCTTCCTTTAGAGACCCAGTACTTC. Protein: CASSPKDLPLETQYF.

This clonotype came up a few times. The chain couples TRBV29-1 to TRBJ1-1, with D possibly TRBD1 on 6 matching bases. This CDR3 has 13 amino acids. Germline V gene data show CDR1 as SQVTM and CDR2 as ANQGSEA. V gave up 8 bases and J gave up 11 bases, with 24 bases separating them. The CDR3 here is CSSMEGRGRRAFF. Here the CDR3 DNA reads TGCAGCTCCATGGAGGGTCGGGGGCGTCGGGCTTTCTTT.

The chain is built from TRBV7-6 and TRBJ1-2; 10 nucleotides agree with TRBD1. The germline V gene encodes CDR1 SGHVS and CDR2 FNYEAQ. The CDR3 has 17 residues. V shed 4 bases, J shed 5 bases, and the junction held 13 bases outside the gene matches. The CDR3 DNA sequence: TGTGCCAGCAGCTCAATGCCCCCGGGACAGGGGCCTTATGGCTACACCTTC. Protein: CASSSMPPGQGPYGYTF.

This clonotype was counted between two and nine times. The chain links TRBV5-5 to TRBJ2-5; 10 bases are a match to TRBD2. The last part of the DNA fits TRBJ2-7 better; the J call may be wrong. The CDR3 is 15 amino acids. Per the germline V gene, CDR1 is SGHKS and CDR2 is YYEKEE (reference sequence). CDR3 residues: CASSLGLAGHYEQYF. Written as DNA, the CDR3 is TGTGCCAGCAGCTTGGGACTAGCGGGCCACTACGAGCAGTACTTC.

The chain couples TRBV20-1 to TRBJ2-1, with D perhaps TRBD2 (6 bases). The CDR3 loop spans 17 amino acids. Trimming removed 1 base at V and 0 bases at J, with 16 bases between. Germline assignment: CDR1 DFQATT and CDR2 SNEGSKA (reference sequence). CDR3 loop: CSARGGIAAISYNEQFF. CDR3 DNA: TGCAGTGCTAGAGGAGGGATAGCGGCCATCTCCTACAATGAGCAGTTCTTC.